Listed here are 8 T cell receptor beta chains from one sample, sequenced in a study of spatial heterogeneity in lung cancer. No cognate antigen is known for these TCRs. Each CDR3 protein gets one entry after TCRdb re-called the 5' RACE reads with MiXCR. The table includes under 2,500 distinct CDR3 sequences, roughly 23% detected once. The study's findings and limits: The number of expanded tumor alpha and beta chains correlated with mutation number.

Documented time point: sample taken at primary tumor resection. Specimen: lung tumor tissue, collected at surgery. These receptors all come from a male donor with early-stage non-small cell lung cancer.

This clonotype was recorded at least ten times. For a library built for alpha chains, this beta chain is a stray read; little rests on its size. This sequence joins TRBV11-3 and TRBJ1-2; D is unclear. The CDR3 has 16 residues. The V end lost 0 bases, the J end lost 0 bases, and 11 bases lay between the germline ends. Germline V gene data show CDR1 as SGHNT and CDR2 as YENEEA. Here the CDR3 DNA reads TGTGCCAGCAGCTTAGAGTCCCAGGACCCTAACTATGGCTACACCTTC. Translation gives CASSLESQDPNYGYTF.

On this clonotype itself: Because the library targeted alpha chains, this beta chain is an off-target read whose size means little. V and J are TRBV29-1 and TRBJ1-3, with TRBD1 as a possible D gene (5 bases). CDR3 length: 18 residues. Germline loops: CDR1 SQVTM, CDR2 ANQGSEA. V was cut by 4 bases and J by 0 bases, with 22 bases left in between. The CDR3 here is CSVAHPSGGNLSGNTIYF. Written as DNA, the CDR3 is TGCAGCGTTGCTCACCCCTCTGGGGGTAATCTCTCTGGAAACACCATATATTTT.

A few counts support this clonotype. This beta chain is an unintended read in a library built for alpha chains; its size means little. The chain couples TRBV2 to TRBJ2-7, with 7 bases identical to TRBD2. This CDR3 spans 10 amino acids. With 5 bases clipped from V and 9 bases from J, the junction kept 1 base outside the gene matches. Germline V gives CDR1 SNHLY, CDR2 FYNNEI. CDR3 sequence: CASSWEGQYF. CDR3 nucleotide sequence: TGTGCCAGCAGTTGGGAGGGGCAGTACTTC.

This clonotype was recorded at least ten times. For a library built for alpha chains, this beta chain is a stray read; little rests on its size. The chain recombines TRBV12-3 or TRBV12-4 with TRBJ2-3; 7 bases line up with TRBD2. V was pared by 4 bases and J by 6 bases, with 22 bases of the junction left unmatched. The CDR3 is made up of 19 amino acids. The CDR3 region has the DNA TGTGCCAGCAGTTCTCCTCCCCCGCTAGCGGCGGGTATACGTGATACGCAGTATTTT. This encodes CASSSPPPLAAGIRDTQYF.

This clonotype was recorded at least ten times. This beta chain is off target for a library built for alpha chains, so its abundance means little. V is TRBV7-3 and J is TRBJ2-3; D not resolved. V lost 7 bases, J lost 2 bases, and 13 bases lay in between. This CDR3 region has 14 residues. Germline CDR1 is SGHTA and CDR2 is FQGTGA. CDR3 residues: CASKRGPNTDTQYF. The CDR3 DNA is TGTGCCAGCAAGCGAGGACCTAACACAGATACGCAGTATTTT.

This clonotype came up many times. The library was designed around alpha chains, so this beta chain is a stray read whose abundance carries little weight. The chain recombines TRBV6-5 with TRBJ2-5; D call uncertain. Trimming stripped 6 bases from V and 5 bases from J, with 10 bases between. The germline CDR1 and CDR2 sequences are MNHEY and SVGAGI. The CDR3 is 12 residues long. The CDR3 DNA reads TGTGCCAGCAGCCGACCTAAGGAGACCCAGTACTTC. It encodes CASSRPKETQYF.

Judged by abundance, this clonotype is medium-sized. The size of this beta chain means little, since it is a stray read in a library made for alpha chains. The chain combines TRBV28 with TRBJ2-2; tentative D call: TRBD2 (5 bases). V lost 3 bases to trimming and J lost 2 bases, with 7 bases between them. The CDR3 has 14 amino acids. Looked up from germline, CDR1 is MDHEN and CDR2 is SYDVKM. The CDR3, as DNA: TGTGCCAGCAGTTTTCGGGGAAACACCGGGGAGCTGTTTTTT. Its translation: CASSFRGNTGELFF.

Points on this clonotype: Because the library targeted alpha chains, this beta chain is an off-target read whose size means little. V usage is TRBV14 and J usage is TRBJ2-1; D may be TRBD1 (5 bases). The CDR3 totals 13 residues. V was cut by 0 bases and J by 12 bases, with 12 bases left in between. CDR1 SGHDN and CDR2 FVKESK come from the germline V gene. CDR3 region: CASSQEVGEWQFF. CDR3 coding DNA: TGTGCCAGCAGCCAAGAAGTAGGGGAATGGCAGTTCTTC. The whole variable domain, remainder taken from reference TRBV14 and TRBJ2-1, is EAGVTQFPSHSVIEKGQTVTLRCDPISGHDNLYWYRRVMGKEIKFLLHFVKESKQDESGMPNNRFLAERTGGTYSTLKVQPAELEDSGVYFCASSQEVGEWQFFGPGTRLTVL.